Listed below are T cell receptor beta chains from one sample, sequenced in a study of identical twins. TCRdb reprocessed the 5' RACE reads with MiXCR, giving one entry per CDR3 protein. The table shows approximately 300,000 distinct CDR3 sequences, with more than 8% occurring only once. These data were likewise used in another study, on yellow fever vaccine responses in identical twins.

Specimen: CD8+ T cells sorted from blood. These receptors originate from a woman between 18 and 29 years old in good health. Each CDR3 is given with its conserved first and last residue. A D gene is named only where the DNA matches it firmly. Not every row has a clone size; where given, it reads once, few, many or a size class.

v_gene	d_gene	abundance	j_gene	CDR3nt	CDR3aa
TRBV6-6	.	few	TRBJ2-5	TGTGCCAGCCTTGGGGCAGCCAAAGAGACCCAGTACTTC	CASLGAAKETQYF
TRBV4-3	.	few	TRBJ2-7	TGCGCCAGCAGCCAAGGGTCTCTAGGTTACGAGCAGTACTTC	CASSQGSLGYEQYF
TRBV6-1	TRBD1	.	TRBJ1-5	TGTGCCAGCAGTGAATGGGTCAGGGGGCCATCTCAGCCCCAGCATTTT	CASSEWVRGPSQPQHF
TRBV29-1	TRBD2	few	TRBJ2-5	TGCAGCGTGGCCGGGACTAGCGGGAGGGCCTGGGAGACCCAGTACTTC	CSVAGTSGRAWETQYF
TRBV11-2	TRBD1	few	TRBJ1-1	TGTGCCAGCAGCTCGACAGGGAGCACTGAAGCTTTCTTT	CASSSTGSTEAFF
TRBV3-1	.	.	TRBJ2-3	TGTGCCAGCAGCCAAGAACAGACGGACTCCTACGAGGATACGCAGTATTTT	CASSQEQTDSYEDTQYF
TRBV7-9	TRBD2	few	TRBJ2-1	TGTGCCAGCAGCTTAGCTAGCGGGAGAAAGAATGAGCAGTTCTTC	CASSLASGRKNEQFF
TRBV4-2	TRBD2	many	TRBJ2-5	TGTGCCAGCAGCCAAGATCTCTGGCTAGCGGGAGTGAGGGGAGAGACCCAGTACTTC	CASSQDLWLAGVRGETQYF
TRBV6-2/TRBV6-3	TRBD2	few	TRBJ2-7	TGTGCCAGCTCCGGCGGGAGTCACGAGCAGTACTTC	CASSGGSHEQYF
TRBV27	TRBD2	few	TRBJ2-3	TGTGCCAGCAGTTCCCTAGGGACTAACGGGATGACAGATACGCAGTATTTT	CASSSLGTNGMTDTQYF
TRBV27	TRBD2	few	TRBJ2-3	TGTGCCAGCAGTTTCCGTTGGACTAGCGAAAACACAGATACGCAGTATTTT	CASSFRWTSENTDTQYF
TRBV4-2	TRBD2	.	TRBJ2-7	TGTGCCAGCAGCCAAGAGGCGGGAGTGTCCTCCTACGAGCAGTACTTC	CASSQEAGVSSYEQYF
TRBV7-9	.	many	TRBJ2-1	TGTGCCAGCAGCTTAATAGGGCCGAACAATGAGCAGTTCTTC	CASSLIGPNNEQFF
TRBV4-3	.	few	TRBJ2-1	TGCGCCAGCAGCCAAGTTTCGTCGGACTACTACAATGAGCAGTTCTTC	CASSQVSSDYYNEQFF
TRBV5-1	.	many	TRBJ2-3	TGCGCCACCAGGGGGGAAATCACAGATACGCAGTATTTT	CATRGEITDTQYF
TRBV5-1	.	many	TRBJ1-1	TGCGCCAGCAGCTTGGTGAGGGGAGGGACTGAAGCTTTCTTT	CASSLVRGGTEAFF
TRBV29-1	.	.	TRBJ2-4	TGCAGCGTTGAAGGACTCGCATCCATTCAGTACTTC	CSVEGLASIQYF
TRBV12-3/TRBV12-4	TRBD1	many	TRBJ2-7	TGTGCCAGCAGTGGACAGGGGCCCCTCTACGAGCAGTACTTC	CASSGQGPLYEQYF
TRBV6-2/TRBV6-3	.	many	TRBJ2-5	TGTGCCAGCAGTTATAGGTTGGAGACCCAGTACTTC	CASSYRLETQYF
TRBV27	.	many	TRBJ2-3	TGTGCCAGCAGAGCGACCGTCAGCACAGATACGCAGTATTTT	CASRATVSTDTQYF
TRBV9	.	many	TRBJ2-3	TGTGCCAGCAAGGGGGGGGGGCGTCCAGATACGCAGTATTTT	CASKGGGRPDTQYF
TRBV4-2	TRBD2	many	TRBJ2-7	TGTGCCAGCAGCCCCGGTCCCGGGACTAGCTACTTTGAGCAGTACTTC	CASSPGPGTSYFEQYF
TRBV27	.	many	TRBJ2-1	TGTGCCAGCGGGAGGGGGGATGAGCAGTTCTTC	CASGRGDEQFF
TRBV9	TRBD2	few	TRBJ2-3	TGTGCCAGCTCTAGCGGGGGGTTCGCAGATACGCAGTATTTT	CASSSGGFADTQYF
TRBV7-9	.	.	TRBJ2-5	TGTGCCAGCACCCCTTCGGGGGGCTCAGAGACCCAGTACTTC	CASTPSGGSETQYF
TRBV6-4	.	few	TRBJ2-2	TGTGCCAGCAGTGACGGTCTGACCGGGGAGCTGTTTTTT	CASSDGLTGELFF
TRBV10-2	.	.	TRBJ2-1	TGCGCCAGCAGTGAGGAGTCCGGTCCGTACAATGAGCAGTTCTTC	CASSEESGPYNEQFF
TRBV27	.	.	TRBJ2-5	TGTGCCAGCGGACCGCCCCCTGGGCTAGCGCAAGAGACCCAGTACTTC	CASGPPPGLAQETQYF
TRBV7-7	.	few	TRBJ2-1	TGTGCTAGCAGCTTACAGGGAATTTACAATGAGCAGTTCTTC	CASSLQGIYNEQFF
TRBV11-2	.	.	TRBJ1-2	TGTGCCAGCAGCTCACACGATTATGGCTACACCTTC	CASSSHDYGYTF
TRBV20-1	.	.	TRBJ2-7	TGCAGTGCTACCTCTCCGCCCCTGGGCGACGAGCAGTACTTC	CSATSPPLGDEQYF
TRBV24-1	TRBD1	.	TRBJ2-1	TGTGCCACCAGTGTCGATCGGACAGGGGTCGGTTTCGATGAGCAGTTCTTC	CATSVDRTGVGFDEQFF
TRBV20-1	TRBD2	few	TRBJ2-7	TGCAGTGCCAGAACGGGACTAGTTGACGAGCAGTACTTC	CSARTGLVDEQYF
TRBV5-5	.	.	TRBJ1-1	TGTGCCAGCAGCTTGATTTGGGACACTGAAGCTTTCTTT	CASSLIWDTEAFF
TRBV4-2	TRBD2	.	TRBJ2-5	TGTGCCAGCAGCCCGCGACTAGCGGGGGACCAAGAGACCCAGTACTTC	CASSPRLAGDQETQYF
TRBV7-9	.	many	TRBJ1-1	TGTGCCAGCCGGGGGGCACCCACTGAAGCTTTCTTT	CASRGAPTEAFF
TRBV12-3/TRBV12-4	.	few	TRBJ2-7	TGTGCCAGCAGTTTGGCAGGACACTACGAGCAGTACTTC	CASSLAGHYEQYF
TRBV28	.	many	TRBJ2-2	TGTGCCAGCAGTTTCTTCGGTCGGGGGCGCGTCACCGGGGAGCTGTTTTTT	CASSFFGRGRVTGELFF
TRBV20-1	.	few	TRBJ2-3	TGCAGTGGGCCGGATACGCAGTATTTT	CSGPDTQYF
TRBV6-5	.	many	TRBJ1-1	TGTGCCAGCAGACAGATGAACACTGAAGCTTTCTTT	CASRQMNTEAFF
TRBV3-1	.	few	TRBJ2-4	TGTGCCAGCAGCTCAGGGTTTGACAAAAACATTCAGTACTTC	CASSSGFDKNIQYF
TRBV3-1	.	few	TRBJ2-1	TGTGCCAGCAGCCAGGACCTCAGGGGAGGGCAGTTCTTC	CASSQDLRGGQFF
TRBV4-3	.	many	TRBJ2-7	TGCGCCAGCAGCCAAGATCGAGAGGGGCTCACCTACGAGCAGTACTTC	CASSQDREGLTYEQYF
TRBV5-1	.	many	TRBJ1-6	TGCGCCAGCAGCTTGGGGGACTTCTATAATTCACCCCTCCACTTT	CASSLGDFYNSPLHF
TRBV30	.	.	TRBJ1-1	TGTGCCTGGACGAATATTGGCACTGAAGCTTTCTTT	CAWTNIGTEAFF
TRBV4-2	.	many	TRBJ1-2	TGTGCCAGCAGCCAAGGGAAACAGGACTATGGCTACACCTTC	CASSQGKQDYGYTF
TRBV4-3	TRBD2	many	TRBJ2-1	TGCGCCAGCAGCCAGATTCGGACTAGCGGGAGGGCCGATCAGTTCTTC	CASSQIRTSGRADQFF
TRBV4-3	TRBD1	few	TRBJ2-5	TGCGCCAGCAGCCAAGATAGGACAGGGGCCCAAGAGACCCAGTACTTC	CASSQDRTGAQETQYF
TRBV7-9	.	few	TRBJ1-2	TGTGCCAGCAGCTTAATCATTCAGGTTGATGGCTACACCTTC	CASSLIIQVDGYTF
TRBV29-1	.	many	TRBJ2-3	TGCAGCGTGGGGTTAGCAGTAAGCACAGATACGCAGTATTTT	CSVGLAVSTDTQYF
TRBV4-1	TRBD2	many	TRBJ2-7	TGCGCCAGCAGCCAAGAGCCAAGTAGCGGGGGGGCCTTCGACGAGCAGTACTTC	CASSQEPSSGGAFDEQYF
TRBV7-2	TRBD2	.	TRBJ2-7	TGTGCCAGCAGCACTCTAGCGGGGGTCTACGAGCAGTACTTC	CASSTLAGVYEQYF
TRBV11-2	.	many	TRBJ2-1	TGTGCCAGCAGCTTACGACGGCAAGCGATACAAAATGAGCAGTTCTTC	CASSLRRQAIQNEQFF
TRBV12-3/TRBV12-4	.	many	TRBJ2-1	TGTGCCAGCACCCCGCTAGCAGATGAGCAGTTCTTC	CASTPLADEQFF
TRBV4-1	.	.	TRBJ1-1	TGCGCCAGCAGCCTTTCTAGGACGGCGAACACTGAAGCTTTCTTT	CASSLSRTANTEAFF
TRBV20-1	.	few	TRBJ2-7	TGCAGTGCTAGAAGTATGGGCAGGGGTGACGAGCAGTACTTC	CSARSMGRGDEQYF
TRBV20-1	.	.	TRBJ2-2	TGCAGTGCTAGAAGCCAGGTGGCGAACACCGGGGAGCTGTTTTTT	CSARSQVANTGELFF
TRBV20-1	TRBD1	.	TRBJ2-7	TGCAGTGCTGGGGACAGATCCACCTACGAGCAGTACTTC	CSAGDRSTYEQYF
TRBV6-4	TRBD2	many	TRBJ2-1	TGTGCCAGCAGTGCACGGGAGGGCCCTTATGAGCAGTTCTTC	CASSAREGPYEQFF